These 3 T cell receptor beta chains originate from one sample sequenced in a study of blood T cell repertoires in COVID-19. Sequencing was performed with immunoSEQ multiplex PCR; in TCRdb, only in-frame clones are kept and a portion is missing. This table holds about 210,000 clones, roughly 88% found once. Input material: PBMCs or T cells enriched from blood (not recorded which). The receptors here all came from a woman in her forties with acute COVID-19.

This clone came up once. The gene calls are TRBV12-5 and TRBJ2-3, with 12 bases fitting TRBD2. The V and J ends lost 0 bases and 2 bases, in that order; junction bases with no gene match: 12. CDR1 is LGHNT and CDR2 is FRNRAP in the germline V gene. This CDR3 comprises 20 residues. The CDR3 sequence: CASGLVKRLAGAPATDTQYF. CDR3 sequence (DNA): TGTGCTAGTGGTTTGGTAAAGAGACTAGCGGGGGCTCCTGCCACAGATACGCAGTATTTT.

The chain is built from TRBV29-1 and TRBJ1-4; 7 nucleotides align to TRBD1. V lost 6 bases and J lost 4; bases outside the gene matches: 5. This CDR3 comprises 13 residues. Germline V gene sequence: CDR1 SQVTM, CDR2 ANQGSEA. DNA of the CDR3: TGCAGCGTAACAGGGGCAGTTAATGAAAAACTGTTTTTT. Amino acids: CSVTGAVNEKLFF.

Details on this clone: Other nucleotide sequences from this sample produce the same CDR3. The chain has TRBV19 and TRBJ2-3; 7 bases map to TRBD2. V lost 6 bases to trimming and J lost 3 bases; unmatched junction nucleotides: 6. This CDR3 has 14 residues. Germline CDR1 and CDR2: LNHDA and SQIVND (reference sequence). CDR3 region: CASSSTGGTDTQYF. The CDR3 coding sequence is TGTGCCAGTAGCTCTACCGGGGGGACAGATACGCAGTATTTT.